This T cell receptor (beta chain) is drawn from a study of breast tumors, draining lymph nodes, adjacent tissues listed by TCRdb under 2016. In the study overall: In breast cancer patients, the study compared the TCR beta repertoires of tumor, adjacent nontumor tissue and axillary lymph nodes. In human breast cancer, the study set out to evaluate how tumor, surrounding tissue and draining lymph node repertoires relate to one another and whether T cells may move between these sites.

This clonotype has ten or more counts. Its antigen remains unidentified. No much larger clonotype is one base removed from it; base qualities were not supplied. The CDR3 runs 16 amino acids, cysteine and phenylalanine included. Only CDR3 DNA is held: 48 bases, read in frame from base 1. The germline V gene (reference sequence) sets CDR1 to LNHNV and CDR2 to YYDKDF. After removal of 1 base from V and 8 bases from J, the junction retains 7 bases not matched to a gene. General study outcomes and caveats: The data were considered consistent with the idea that most tumor T cells come from the lymph node and then expand in tumor tissue. Tumor T-cell repertoires showed less diversity than lymph node repertoires and more diversity than nontumor tissue repertoires, and tumor T-cell repertoires showed preferential V and J gene usage. The similarity between tumor and nontumor tissue repertoires was significantly greater in luminal-like breast cancer than in basal-like breast cancer. The conclusion that tumor T cells originate in lymph nodes was presented as consistent with a hypothesis rather than as directly demonstrated.

The lymph node samples were taken from the axillary draining lymph nodes of breast cancer patients. The sequencer was an Illumina HiSeq 2000. Multiplex PCR amplification was used to build the TCR beta chain libraries. The amplified TCR beta chain products were analyzed by high-throughput sequencing. Through fastp at Q25 and MiXCR, TCRdb rebuilt clones from the public reads, retaining in-frame beta chains. Every distinct CDR3 protein forms one entry, paired with its most common genes and DNA. The sample table shows fewer than 250,000 distinct CDR3 sequences, and less than 40% are seen once. Around 1.5% of the sample lies in the top ten.

The receptor was isolated from a female donor with breast cancer. Some clones in this sample may be carry-over from other donors' samples. The chain employs TRBV15 and TRBJ1-4; TRBD1 matches 10 bases in the middle. The specimen was axillary lymph node tissue. At the DNA level, the sequence is TGTGCCACCAGCAGAGTACGACAGGGGGCGAGGGAAAAACTGTTTTTT. This codes for CATSRVRQGAREKLFF. When the CDR3 is completed using the reference TRBV15 and TRBJ1-4 genes on either side, the full variable domain is DAMVIQNPRYQVTQFGKPVTLSCSQTLNHNVMYWYQQKSSQAPKLLFHYYDKDFNNEADTPDNFQSRRPNTSFCFLDIRSPGLGDTAMYLCATSRVRQGAREKLFFGSGTQLSVL.